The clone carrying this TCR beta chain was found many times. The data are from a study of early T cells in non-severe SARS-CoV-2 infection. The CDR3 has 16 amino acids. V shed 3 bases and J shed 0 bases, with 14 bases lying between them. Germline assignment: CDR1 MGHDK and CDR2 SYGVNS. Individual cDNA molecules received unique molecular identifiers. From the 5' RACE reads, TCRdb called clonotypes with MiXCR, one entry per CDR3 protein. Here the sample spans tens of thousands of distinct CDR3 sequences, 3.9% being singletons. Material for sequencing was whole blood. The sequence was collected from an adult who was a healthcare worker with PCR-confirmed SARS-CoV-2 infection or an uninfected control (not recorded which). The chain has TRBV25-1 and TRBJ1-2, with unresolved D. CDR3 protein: CASSEGFGQSNYGYTF. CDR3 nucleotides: TGTGCCAGCAGTGAGGGCTTCGGCCAATCTAACTATGGCTACACCTTC.